This passage covers 5 T cell receptor beta chains from one sample sequenced in a study of blood T cell repertoires in COVID-19. Measured with immunoSEQ multiplex PCR; TCRdb has only the in-frame clones, and not every one. The table includes 80,000 to 100,000 clones, 75% to 90% detected once. Sequencing was done on a sample of peripheral blood. Source of these receptors: a human donor in a cohort sampled during active COVID-19.

The rearrangement uses TRBV24-1 and TRBJ1-2; possible D gene TRBD1, 5 bases. In germline, CDR1 is KGHDR, CDR2 SFDVKD. The V gene lost 0 bases and the J gene lost 7 bases, with 8 bases spanning the gap. CDR3 length: 13 amino acids. The CDR3 DNA reads as TGTGCCACCAGTGATTTGCGACAGACTGGCTACACCTTC. Protein sequence: CATSDLRQTGYTF.

DNA for the CDR3: TGTGCCACCAGCATTCTAAGGGGGAAGCAGTACTTC. Its translation: CATSILRGKQYF. The V and J genes are TRBV15 and TRBJ2-7; weak D call: TRBD1 (6 bases). Trimming shortened V by 4 bases and J by 8 bases, and 12 bases separated the two germline ends. The CDR3 contains 12 residues. Germline CDR1 is LNHNV and CDR2 is YYDKDF (reference sequence).

This clone was seen only a few times. As DNA, the CDR3 is TGTGCCATCAGTGAGGACGGGGGAACTAATGAAAAACTGTTTTTT. Translating it yields CAISEDGGTNEKLFF. This rearrangement joins TRBV10-3 to TRBJ1-4, with a tentative D call TRBD1 (5 bases). The CDR3 length is 15 residues. The V end lost 2 bases, the J end lost 1 base, and 8 bases lay between the germline ends. Germline CDR1 is ENHRY and CDR2 is SYGVKD.

The chain combines TRBV9 with TRBJ2-5; 10 positions match TRBD2. The CDR3 has 17 residues. The ends lost 4 bases at V and 5 bases at J; junction bases unmatched: 14. Germline values: CDR1 SGDLS, CDR2 YYNGEE. CDR3 sequence reads: CASSISTSGRAGETQYF. The CDR3 DNA reads as TGTGCCAGCAGCATATCAACAAGCGGGAGGGCCGGGGAGACCCAGTACTTC.

The count of this clone is one. The chain employs TRBV7-2 and TRBJ2-7; 7 nucleotides line up with TRBD2. V trimming: 3 bases; J trimming: 2 bases; junction bases outside the gene matches: 4. The CDR3 totals 14 residues. Germline CDR1 and CDR2: SGHTA and FQGNSA. The DNA of the CDR3 is TGTGCCAGCAGCTTCCAGGGAGGGACCTACGAGCAGTACTTC. This codes for CASSFQGGTYEQYF.